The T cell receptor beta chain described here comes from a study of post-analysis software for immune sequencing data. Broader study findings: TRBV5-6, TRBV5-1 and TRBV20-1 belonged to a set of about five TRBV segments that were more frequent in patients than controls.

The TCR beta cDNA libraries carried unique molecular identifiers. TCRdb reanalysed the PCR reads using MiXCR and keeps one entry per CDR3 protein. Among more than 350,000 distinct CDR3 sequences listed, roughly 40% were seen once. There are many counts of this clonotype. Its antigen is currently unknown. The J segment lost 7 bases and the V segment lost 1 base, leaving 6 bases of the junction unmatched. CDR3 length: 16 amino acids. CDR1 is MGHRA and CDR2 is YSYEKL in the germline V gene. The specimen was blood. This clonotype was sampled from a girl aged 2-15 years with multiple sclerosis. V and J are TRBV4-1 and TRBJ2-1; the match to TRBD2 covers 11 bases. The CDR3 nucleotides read TGCGCCAGCAGCCAAGTAGCAATAGCGGGGGGGAATGAGCAGTTCTTC. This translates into CASSQVAIAGGNEQFF.